The clone carrying this T cell receptor beta chain was picked up many times. This record belongs to a study of regulatory T cells in long-lasting Graves disease. Germline loops: CDR1 SGHVS, CDR2 FQNEAQ. The V gene end was trimmed by 8 bases and the J gene end by 4 bases; junction bases not matched to a gene: 4. This CDR3 spans 14 amino acids. TCR beta libraries were built with iRepertoire HTBI primers and Arm-PCR of CDR3 regions. One entry per CDR3 protein, called by TCRdb with MiXCR from the multiplex PCR reads. The table includes about 540,000 distinct CDR3 sequences, roughly 13% detected once. The time point: newly diagnosed GD, antithyroid drugs for less than 3 months. From RNA extracted from PBMCs, the TCR library was made. The same data also contributed to another study, on T cells in Graves' hyperthyroidism and ophthalmopathy.

Sequences were derived from peripheral blood mononuclear cells (PBMCs), sampled at new diagnosis, from a patient treated with antithyroid drugs. The clonotype originates from a man aged 25-45 years with Graves disease. The V call is TRBV7-8, the J call TRBJ2-1; TRBD2 matches 11 bases. The CDR3 is CASLGLAAYNEQFF. The CDR3 DNA reads as TGTGCCAGCCTGGGACTAGCGGCATACAATGAGCAGTTCTTC.